Detailed here is one T cell receptor (beta chain). Per germline, CDR1 SGHTA and CDR2 FQGNSA. V was pared by 0 bases and J by 6 bases, with 7 bases of the junction left unmatched. This CDR3 comprises 15 residues. The sample is drawn from a study of control samples from healthy donors and cancer patients. TCRdb keeps only in-frame clones here, not all; method: immunoSEQ multiplex PCR. The sample yields some 150,000 clones, roughly nine tenths seen once. J is TRBJ2-7 and V is TRBV7-2; 8 bases align to TRBD1. Sequenced sample: blood. The sequence was obtained from a man in his late teens or twenties in good health. The CDR3 region is CASSLAPQGAGEQYF. The CDR3 DNA follows: TGTGCCAGCAGCTTAGCCCCTCAGGGGGCTGGCGAGCAGTACTTC.